This is a list of T cell receptor beta chains from one sample in a study of T cell repertoires in cytomegalovirus infection. Their antigen targets remain unknown. TCRdb passed the reads through MiXCR, listing each CDR3 protein once. The sample records approximately 990,000 distinct CDR3 sequences, 31% being singletons. Sample: cultured CD8+ T cells from PBMCs, taken from culture after CMV antigen stimulation. The origin of the receptors is a human donor in good health (CMV status not recorded). Some clones in this sample may be carry-over from other donors' samples. Both conserved end residues are trimmed from each CDR3. D genes are given only for firm matches.

TRBJ2-1 | TRBV20-1 | . | SAKGHLLRDNEQF
TRBJ2-7 | TRBV28 | TRBD2 | ASSLRGLVGEQY
TRBJ2-5 | TRBV7-9 | . | ASSFPATQETQY
TRBJ1-1 | TRBV7-8 | . | ASSREGGWTEAF
TRBJ2-1 | TRBV20-1 | TRBD2 | SARELAGWDEQF
TRBJ1-1 | TRBV7-2 | . | ASSLKNMNTEAF
TRBJ2-7 | TRBV15 | . | ATSIGLNSYEQY
TRBJ2-3 | TRBV24-1 | . | ATSDVPDADTQY
TRBJ2-1 | TRBV7-3 | . | ASGKGGSYNEQF
TRBJ1-3 | TRBV28 | TRBD1 | ASSLQGARGENTIY
TRBJ2-5 | TRBV20-1 | TRBD2 | SARDLLAGGPETQY
TRBJ1-1 | TRBV7-2 | . | ASSSRGVTEAF
TRBJ1-1 | TRBV5-5 | . | ASSLVQPNTEAF
TRBJ2-5 | TRBV7-9 | . | AVPWGPRETQY
TRBJ2-2 | TRBV12-3/TRBV12-4 | . | ASTEGPGTGELF
TRBJ2-1 | TRBV4-1 | . | ASSQDSETGSYNEQF
TRBJ1-2 | TRBV25-1 | . | ASSGGGIYT
TRBJ2-6 | TRBV7-2 | . | ASNPFGGQLPSGANVLT
TRBJ1-5 | TRBV20-1 | . | SAMGGDTVQPQH
TRBJ2-3 | TRBV3-1 | . | ASSQRLDTQY
TRBJ1-5 | TRBV6-5 | . | ASSYARANSNQPQH
TRBJ2-5 | TRBV6-5 | . | ASSYEASSETQY
TRBJ1-2 | TRBV29-1 | . | SVEDPIGNYGYT
TRBJ2-5 | TRBV12-3/TRBV12-4 | TRBD1 | ASSIQGDPY
TRBJ2-1 | TRBV7-6 | . | ASSSDSQGEQF
TRBJ1-1 | TRBV9 | TRBD1 | ASSNRQGHDPEAF
TRBJ1-1 | TRBV7-2 | . | VSRKLRAGVKMNTEAF
TRBJ1-4 | TRBV11-2 | TRBD1 | ASSPGQGGQTTNEKLF